Listed here are 23 T cell receptor beta chains from one sample, sequenced in a study of T cell clonality in common variable immunodeficiency. The protocol was immunoSEQ multiplex PCR, while the TCRdb copy is restricted to in-frame clones and leaves out a portion. The specimen has just under 5,500 clones, none found just once. No antigens are known for them. Study findings and constraints: Reportedly, TCR beta sequences from common variable immunodeficiency showed fewer deletions and N-nucleotide insertions.

The sequencing sample was made of peripheral blood mononuclear cells. The receptors were gathered from a human donor with common variable immunodeficiency.

The table lists this clone with many counts. Sequencing ends 3 residues short of the CDR3 end; the germline J gene provides the rest. The gene calls are TRBV19 and TRBJ2-1, with 8 bases aligning to TRBD2. This CDR3 is built from 17 residues. Trimming removed 5 bases from V and 0 bases from J; junction bases left unmatched: 9. The germline V gene encodes CDR1 LNHDA and CDR2 SQIVND (reference sequence). CDR3 DNA, as far as it was read: TGTGCCAGTAGTCTCCTCGTTGGGACTAGCTCCTACAATGAG. Amino acid sequence: CASSLLVGTSSYNE. The whole CDR3 sequence reads CASSLLVGTSSYNEQFF.

This clone was picked up many times. The sequenced fragment ends 3 residues before the CDR3 boundary, so the rest is inferred from the germline J gene. The chain is built from TRBV29-1 and TRBJ2-7; D is possibly TRBD1 (5 bases). CDR1 is SQVTM and CDR2 is ANQGSEA in the germline V gene. Deletions cut 4 bases from V and 1 base from J, with 11 bases between. This CDR3 is 13 amino acids long. Partial CDR3 DNA: TGCAGCGTTGCAACTGACAGTTCCTACGAG. Translation gives CSVATDSSYE. The whole CDR3 sequence is CSVATDSSYEQYF.

This clone is medium-sized (0.01 to 0.1%). The read ends 3 residues before the CDR3 terminus; that terminus is restored from the germline J gene. The chain links TRBV5-6 to TRBJ1-1, with D unresolved. The CDR3 loop spans 13 amino acids. V was pared by 2 bases and J by 0 bases, with 5 bases between. Germline V CDR1 and CDR2: SGHDT, YYEEEE. The CDR3 sequence is CASSFTVNTEAFF. The sequenced part of the CDR3 DNA is TGTGCCAGCAGCTTTACGGTGAACACTGAA.

Comment on this clone: The read halts 3 residues ahead of the CDR3 end, with the missing end drawn from the germline J gene. V is TRBV19 and J is TRBJ1-2, with a possible D match to TRBD1 (6 bases). The CDR3 loop spans 15 amino acids. V gave up 4 bases and J gave up 4 bases, with 16 bases separating them. CDR1 LNHDA and CDR2 SQIVND come from the germline V gene (reference sequence). The CDR3 bases that were read are TGTGCCAGTAGTAGGGACGGACAGCTGATCTATGGC. Residues: CASSRDGQLIYG. The whole CDR3 region reads CASSRDGQLIYGYTF.

This clone showed up just a few times. Read coverage stops 3 residues before the CDR3 terminus; the germline J gene supplies the remainder. The chain recombines TRBV5-1 with TRBJ1-6, with 7 bases identical to TRBD1. The CDR3 covers 15 residues. Trimming cost V 3 bases and J 5 bases; bases outside gene matches: 5. The germline V gene has CDR1 SGHRS and CDR2 YFSETQ. This CDR3 reads CASSSRTGNNSPLHF. CDR3 DNA, as far as it was read: TGCGCCAGCAGCTCCAGGACAGGAAATAATTCACCC.

This clone came up many times. The read finishes 3 residues shy of the CDR3 end, and the germline J gene is used to complete it. The V gene is TRBV7-2, the J gene TRBJ2-1; 10 bases line up with TRBD2. This CDR3 has 15 amino acids. J was trimmed by 4 bases and V by 5 bases; bases with no gene match: 5. Germline V gene sequence: CDR1 SGHTA, CDR2 FQGNSA. Incomplete CDR3 DNA: TGTGCCAGCAGCACCTCTAGCGGGGGTTACAATGAG. Protein: CASSTSSGGYNE. The entire CDR3 protein is CASSTSSGGYNEQFF.

This clone occurred a few times. The read ends 3 residues early relative to the CDR3; the germline J gene fills the gap. V is TRBV19 and J is TRBJ2-3; 11 bases agree with TRBD2. Germline V gene lookup returns CDR1 LNHDA and CDR2 SQIVND (reference sequence). With V trimmed by 4 bases and J by 4 bases, 4 bases remained unmatched. This CDR3 has 15 amino acids. The part of the CDR3 DNA that was read is TGTGCCAGTAGTAAACTAGCGGGAGAGTCAGATACG. Translation: CASSKLAGESDT. The full CDR3 sequence reads CASSKLAGESDTQYF.

Regarding this clone: The read terminates 3 residues before the CDR3 end, so the remaining end is supplied by the germline J gene. The chain couples TRBV20-1 to TRBJ2-7; 7 bases match TRBD2. Germline V gene sequence: CDR1 DFQATT, CDR2 SNEGSKA (reference sequence). V shed 3 bases and J 3 bases; nucleotides not matched to a gene: 8. The CDR3 is 14 residues long. The covered CDR3 bases are TGCAGTGCTAGCCTGCCTAGCGGTGTCTACGAG. This encodes CSASLPSGVYE. The complete CDR3 reads CSASLPSGVYEQYF.

With regard to this clone: The read is 3 residues too short to cover the CDR3 end, so that end is filled in from the germline J gene. The rearrangement links TRBV18 to TRBJ2-7; TRBD2 matches 9 bases. The V segment lost 4 bases and the J segment 2 bases; nucleotides outside the gene matches: 9. There are 16 residues in the CDR3. Germline loops: CDR1 KGHSH, CDR2 LQKENI. CDR3 bases read: TGTGCCAGCTCACGCCCTGGGACTAGCCATACCTACGAG. Translating gives CASSRPGTSHTYE. The CDR3 reads in full as CASSRPGTSHTYEQYF.

This clone was found a few times. The read halts 3 residues ahead of the CDR3 end, with the missing end drawn from the germline J gene. The chain couples TRBV18 to TRBJ2-5, with 7 nucleotides matching TRBD1. The trim removed 1 base at V and 5 bases at J, leaving 7 bases unmatched. CDR1 KGHSH and CDR2 LQKENI come from the germline V gene. This CDR3 comprises 15 residues. The CDR3 loop is CASSPRQGAEETQYF. The CDR3 bases that were read are TGTGCCAGCTCACCACGACAGGGCGCGGAGGAGACC. Using reference TRBV18 and TRBJ2-5 for the parts outside the CDR3, the full variable domain is NAGVMQNPRHLVRRRGQEARLRCSPMKGHSHVYWYRQLPEEGLKFMVYLQKENIIDESGMPKERFSAEFPKEGPSILRIQQVVRGDSAAYFCASSPRQGAEETQYFGPGTRLLVL.

This clone showed up many times. The CDR3 goes on 3 residues after the read ends, and that part is filled in from the germline J gene. The chain couples TRBV19 to TRBJ2-4; 13 nucleotides line up with TRBD2. The J segment lost 2 bases and the V segment lost 4 bases, leaving 14 bases of the junction unmatched. This CDR3 region has 20 residues. Germline-derived CDR1 and CDR2 are LNHDA and SQIVND (reference sequence). The DNA read from the CDR3 is TGTGCCAGTAGTACGGACAGGTTCTGGACTAGCGGGAGTCCCAAAAACATT. Its protein product is CASSTDRFWTSGSPKNI. The complete CDR3 reads CASSTDRFWTSGSPKNIQYF.

The sample holds a few counts of this clone. The read terminates 3 residues before the CDR3 end, so the remaining end is supplied by the germline J gene. The gene calls are TRBV7-7 and TRBJ2-3; 12 positions match TRBD2. Germline lookup yields CDR1 SSHAT and CDR2 FNYEAQ (reference sequence). The CDR3 is made up of 15 amino acids. V gave up 6 bases and J gave up 3 bases; unmatched junction bases: 4. CDR3 DNA (partial): TGTGCCAGCAGTCGAGGACTAGCGGGAACAGATACG. This codes for CASSRGLAGTDT. The whole CDR3 region reads CASSRGLAGTDTQYF.

Ten or more counts support this clone. The missing CDR3 end, 3 residues past where the read stops, is filled in from the germline J gene. The chain uses TRBV11-2 and TRBJ2-7, with TRBD1 matching over 7 bases. This CDR3 is 14 amino acids long. The germline V gene has CDR1 SGHAT and CDR2 FQNNGV. After removal of 5 bases from V and 1 base from J, the junction contained 5 bases not matched to a gene. The sequenced CDR3 bases are TGTGCCAGCAGCCCGACAGGGAAATCCTACGAG. It translates to CASSPTGKSYE. The CDR3, in full, reads CASSPTGKSYEQYF.

As regards this clone: The read ends 3 residues early relative to the CDR3; the germline J gene fills the gap. This chain uses TRBV2 with TRBJ2-7; 7 bases are shared with TRBD2. Germline V gene sequence: CDR1 SNHLY, CDR2 FYNNEI. The CDR3 length is 15 residues. The ends lost 4 bases at V and 0 bases at J; junction bases unmatched: 6. This CDR3 reads CASSGLADFSYEQYF. The CDR3 bases that were read are TGTGCCAGCAGTGGGCTAGCGGATTTCTCCTACGAG.

This clone was detected many times. The read is 3 residues too short to cover the CDR3 end, so that end is filled in from the germline J gene. This chain joins TRBV18 and TRBJ2-2; TRBD1 might be the D (5 bases). V was trimmed by 3 bases and J by 1 base, leaving 12 bases between them. The CDR3 sequence is 16 residues long. Germline CDR1 KGHSH, CDR2 LQKENI. CDR3 protein: CASSPQGRKNTGELFF. The CDR3 bases that were read are TGTGCCAGCTCACCTCAGGGCCGAAAGAACACCGGGGAG.

In its sample, this clone was seen a few times. The CDR3 sequence is CASSERQGGNTEAFF. The sequenced part of the CDR3 DNA is TGTGCCAGCAGTGAACGGCAGGGGGGGAACACTGAA. V is TRBV6-1 and J is TRBJ1-1, with 7 bases fitting TRBD1. The CDR3 goes on 3 residues after the read ends, and that part is filled in from the germline J gene. Looked up from germline, CDR1 is MNHNS and CDR2 is SASEGT. The length of the CDR3 is 15 residues. V shed 2 bases, J shed 1 base, and the junction held 4 bases outside the gene matches.

This clone showed up many times. The read falls 3 residues short of the CDR3 end, and the missing part is taken from the germline J gene. V and J are TRBV6-2 or TRBV6-3 and TRBJ2-3; D may be TRBD1 (5 bases). V was clipped by 5 bases and J by 6 bases, with 12 bases between them. CDR1 is MNHEY, CDR2 SVGEGT, per germline. This CDR3 spans 13 amino acids. The sequenced CDR3 bases are TGTGCCAGCAGTCTTACAGGTTTGGATACG. Its protein is CASSLTGLDT. The entire CDR3 sequence reads CASSLTGLDTQYF.

By its share, this clone is large. The CDR3 extends 3 residues past the end of the read, so its final part is completed from the germline J gene. V is TRBV29-1 and J is TRBJ2-3; D is possibly TRBD1 (6 bases). The CDR3 is 16 residues long. Germline V CDR1 and CDR2: SQVTM, ANQGSEA. The CDR3 is CSVEDPRAITGLTQYF. CDR3 DNA (partial): TGCAGCGTTGAAGATCCCCGAGCGATAACAGGGCTGACG.

The table lists this clone with many counts. Read sequence stops 3 residues before the CDR3 end, and the germline J gene provides the missing end. The chain couples TRBV29-1 to TRBJ2-1; 8 nucleotides line up with TRBD2. This CDR3 has 15 residues. From germline, CDR1 is SQVTM and CDR2 ANQGSEA. Losses at the gene ends were 6 bases for V and 6 bases for J; bases not matched to a gene: 13. The CDR3 spells CSVLGSTGGGNEQFF. Partial CDR3 DNA: TGCAGCGTCCTTGGGTCTACGGGGGGGGGCAATGAG.

This clone occurred a few times. With the read ending 3 residues before the CDR3 end, the germline J gene is used to fill in that end. The chain combines TRBV7-2 with TRBJ2-7; 8 bases are shared with TRBD1. This CDR3 is 15 amino acids long. V lost 4 bases to trimming and J lost 0 bases; unmatched junction nucleotides: 5. Germline CDR1 SGHTA, CDR2 FQGNSA. The CDR3 spells CASSSTGGYSYEQYF. The CDR3 DNA, read in part, is TGTGCCAGCAGCTCCACAGGGGGTTACTCCTACGAG.

This clone was counted at least ten times. With the read ending 3 residues before the CDR3 end, the germline J gene is used to fill in that end. This sequence joins TRBV20-1 and TRBJ2-3, with TRBD1 as a possible D gene (6 bases). Trimming left V 8 bases short and J 0 bases short, with 15 bases between. The CDR3 has 14 amino acids. Germline V CDR1 and CDR2: DFQATT, SNEGSKA (reference sequence). CDR3 residues: CSSGDDFSTDTQYF. The CDR3 DNA, read in part, is TGCAGTTCAGGGGACGATTTTAGCACAGATACG.

Regarding this clone: The observed sequence ends 3 residues before the CDR3 terminus, with the missing tail filled in from the germline J gene. The rearrangement links TRBV2 to TRBJ2-7; a weak D match, TRBD1 (6 bases). V was shortened by 2 bases and J by 6 bases, with 11 bases between the two germline ends. The V gene's germline CDR1 is SNHLY and CDR2 FYNNEI. The CDR3 totals 13 residues. CDR3 bases read: TGTGCCAGCAGTGAAATAAAGGGGGTCGAG. This encodes CASSEIKGVE. Given in full, the CDR3 is CASSEIKGVEQYF.

This clone was counted many times. The CDR3 bases that were read are TGTGCCAGCAGCCGCGGGGGGTGGGAGACC. Translating gives CASSRGGWET. The CDR3 reads in full as CASSRGGWETQYF. This chain joins TRBV7-2 and TRBJ2-5, with 8 positions matching TRBD2. The CDR3 is cut off 3 residues early in the read; its end comes from the germline J gene. V was pared by 5 bases and J by 5 bases, with 4 bases of the junction left unmatched. Germline lookup yields CDR1 SGHTA and CDR2 FQGNSA. The CDR3 spans 13 residues.